These 30 T cell receptor beta chains came from one sample sequenced in a study of blood T cell repertoires in COVID-19. Profiled with immunoSEQ multiplex PCR; TCRdb holds only in-frame clones, not every one. This table has more than 300,000 clones, around 87% appearing once. Sequenced material: PBMCs or T cells enriched from blood (not recorded which). The receptors derive from a man aged 35 to 55 in a cohort exposed to, infected with or recovered from COVID-19 (not recorded which).

In regard to this clone: Other DNA sequences in this sample translate to the same CDR3. The genes are TRBV5-1 and TRBJ1-6; 7 bases fit TRBD1. The germline gives CDR1 SGHRS, CDR2 YFSETQ. With 5 bases clipped from V and 5 bases from J, the junction kept 1 base outside the gene matches. The CDR3 is 13 residues long. CDR3 loop: CASRTGDNSPLHF. The DNA of the CDR3 is TGCGCCAGCAGAACAGGGGATAATTCACCCCTCCACTTT.

V is TRBV4-1 and J is TRBJ2-7; D perhaps matches TRBD2 (5 bases). In germline, CDR1 is MGHRA, CDR2 YSYEKL. The CDR3 runs 13 residues. Trimming removed 4 bases from V and 0 bases from J, with 7 bases in between. DNA for the CDR3: TGCGCCAGCAGCCCGGACTCCTCCTACGAGCAGTACTTC. Protein sequence: CASSPDSSYEQYF.

This chain uses TRBV28 with TRBJ2-7; 9 bases line up with TRBD1. The CDR3 has 16 amino acids. The V segment lost 4 bases and the J segment 1 base; nucleotides outside the gene matches: 8. Germline CDR1 and CDR2: MDHEN and SYDVKM. As DNA, the CDR3 is TGTGCCAGCAGTTCCCCCGGGACAGGGAAATCCTACGAGCAGTACTTC. Residues: CASSSPGTGKSYEQYF. Based on the CDR3 plus reference TRBV28 and TRBJ2-7, the full variable domain is DVKVTQSSRYLVKRTGEKVFLECVQDMDHENMFWYRQDPGLGLRLIYFSYDVKMKEKGDIPEGYSVSREKKERFSLILESASTNQTSMYLCASSSPGTGKSYEQYFGPGTRLTVT.

The chain carries TRBV5-1 and TRBJ1-2, with TRBD1 matching 9 bases. Trimming at V came to 7 bases and at J to 3 bases, leaving 10 bases not matched to a gene. The CDR3 has 15 residues. CDR1 is SGHRS and CDR2 is YFSETQ in the germline V gene. CDR3 coding DNA: TGCGCCAGCGCCCCGGGCAGGACAGGGGACTATGGCTACACCTTC. It specifies CASAPGRTGDYGYTF.

The genes are TRBV14 and TRBJ2-3; 12 bases match TRBD2. This CDR3 region has 16 residues. V trimming: 4 bases; J trimming: 3 bases; junction bases outside the gene matches: 5. Germline V CDR1 and CDR2: SGHDN, FVKESK. CDR3 in DNA: TGTGCCAGCAGCCGTATAACTAGCGGGAGGACAGATACGCAGTATTTT. The encoded protein is CASSRITSGRTDTQYF.

The chain has TRBV4-1 and TRBJ2-7; the D gene is possibly TRBD1 (5 bases). The ends were cut back, 0 bases at V and 5 bases at J, with 11 bases in the middle. The V gene's germline CDR1 is MGHRA and CDR2 YSYEKL. The CDR3 sequence is 14 residues long. CDR3 nucleotide sequence: TGCGCCAGCAGCCAAGAGGGGCCCCGGGACGAGCAGTACTTC. Its translation: CASSQEGPRDEQYF.

The chain is built from TRBV7-8 and TRBJ1-1; D not resolved. V was pared by 5 bases and J by 4 bases, with 8 bases between. The CDR3 is made up of 12 amino acids. CDR1 is SGHVS, CDR2 FQNEAQ, per germline. The CDR3 spells CASSHGSTEAFF. The CDR3 DNA reads as TGTGCCAGCAGCCACGGTAGCACTGAAGCTTTCTTT.

In this sample, this clone turned up a few times. V gene TRBV4-2 combines with J gene TRBJ1-6, with 9 bases that match TRBD1. Unmatched junction bases numbered 10, after V lost 4 bases and J lost 6 bases. This CDR3 has 17 residues. Germline CDR1 and CDR2: LGHNA and YNFKEQ. CDR3: CASSRTRTGATNSPLHF. CDR3 nucleotides: TGTGCCAGCAGCCGAACCCGGACAGGGGCCACTAATTCACCCCTCCACTTT.

The chain carries TRBV6-1 and TRBJ1-3; no clear D. The germline gives CDR1 MNHNS, CDR2 SASEGT. This CDR3 is built from 16 residues. Trimming removed 1 base at V and 0 bases at J, with 10 bases between. The chain's CDR3 is CASSEGPQASGNTIYF. The CDR3 region has the DNA TGTGCCAGCAGTGAAGGGCCCCAGGCCTCTGGAAACACCATATATTTT.

The table lists this clone with a count of one. The rearrangement joins TRBV25-1 to TRBJ2-3; TRBD2 matches 10 bases. V dropped 5 bases and J dropped 2; count of bases not matched to a gene: 10. Per the germline V gene, CDR1 is MGHDK and CDR2 is SYGVNS. The CDR3 loop spans 17 amino acids. CDR3 protein: CASSLLGLADLTDTQYF. The CDR3 region has the DNA TGTGCCAGCAGTCTCCTCGGACTAGCGGACCTCACAGATACGCAGTATTTT.

This rearrangement joins TRBV10-2 to TRBJ2-6, with a possible D match to TRBD1 (5 bases). Trimming removed 2 bases at V and 7 bases at J, with 12 bases between. CDR3 size: 15 residues. CDR1 is WSHSY, CDR2 SAAADI, per germline. For the CDR3, the DNA is TGCGCCAGCAGTGAGGAAGGTAGGGGAGCCAACGTCCTGACTTTC. This codes for CASSEEGRGANVLTF.

The chain has TRBV27 and TRBJ2-7, with TRBD2 matching over 12 bases. CDR1 and CDR2 (germline): MNHEY, SMNVEV (reference sequence). This CDR3 has 16 residues. Trimming took 5 bases from V and 7 from J; bases not matched to a gene: 12. CDR3 bases: TGTGCCAGCAGTGCCTACCCTAGCGGGAGGGCCGAAGAGCAGTACTTC. Translation gives CASSAYPSGRAEEQYF.

A few counts support this clone. The chain is built from TRBV27 and TRBJ1-1; D remains ambiguous. This CDR3 comprises 12 residues. Trimming pared 8 bases from V and 8 bases from J, leaving 15 bases between. In germline, CDR1 is MNHEY, CDR2 SMNVEV (reference sequence). This chain's CDR3 is CASRSRTTEAFF. As DNA, the CDR3 is TGTGCCAGCCGAAGCCGAACGACAGAAGCTTTCTTT.

J is TRBJ1-1 and V is TRBV5-1; D call uncertain. Trimming left V 6 bases short and J 1 base short, with 10 bases between. Looked up from germline, CDR1 is SGHRS and CDR2 is YFSETQ. CDR3 length: 13 residues. In DNA, the CDR3 is TGCGCCAGCACCTCCGGAGGGAACACTGAAGCTTTCTTT. This gives the protein CASTSGGNTEAFF.

The chain is built from TRBV9 and TRBJ2-1; 10 nucleotides line up with TRBD1. The germline V gene encodes CDR1 SGDLS and CDR2 YYNGEE. The CDR3 covers 14 residues. The junction had 5 bases not matched to a gene; V was cut back by 4 bases and J by 7 bases. CDR3 sequence (DNA): TGTGCCAGCAGCTCAGGGACAGGGGTAAATGAGCAGTTCTTC. It specifies CASSSGTGVNEQFF.

This clone was detected once. This chain links TRBV4-2 with TRBJ2-7, with 11 bases lining up with TRBD2. V gave up 4 bases and J gave up 2 bases; unmatched junction bases: 4. The CDR3 contains 15 residues. In germline, CDR1 is LGHNA, CDR2 YNFKEQ. CDR3 in amino acids: CASSPGLAGPYEQYF. The CDR3 region has the DNA TGTGCCAGCAGCCCCGGACTAGCGGGTCCCTACGAGCAGTACTTC.

V and J are TRBV15 and TRBJ2-3, with unresolved D. The CDR3 totals 16 residues. Germline CDR1 LNHNV, CDR2 YYDKDF (reference sequence). The V gene lost 5 bases and the J gene lost 3 bases, with 18 bases spanning the gap. The CDR3 coding sequence is TGTGCCACCAGCGATCAGGCCCGCATCCGAACAGATACGCAGTATTTT. Translated: CATSDQARIRTDTQYF.

This rearrangement joins TRBV12-2 to TRBJ1-5; TRBD1 was called by the table and not checked on the DNA. TRBV12-2 is an annotated pseudogene. The CDR3 covers 11 residues. CDR3 coding DNA: TGTGCAAGTCGCTTAGATCAGGGGAAGCATTTT. This translates into CASRLDQGKHF.

The chain couples TRBV18 to TRBJ2-1; D remains unclear. The CDR3 sequence is 13 residues long. The germline gives CDR1 KGHSH, CDR2 LQKENI. Trimming left V 3 bases short and J 4 bases short, with 7 bases between. CDR3 region: CASSPPMYNEQFF. In nucleotides, the CDR3 is TGTGCCAGCTCACCCCCAATGTACAATGAGCAGTTCTTC.

The table lists this clone with many counts. V usage is TRBV3-1 (or the pseudogene TRBV3-2) and J usage is TRBJ1-2; no reliable D call. CDR1 is LGHDT, CDR2 YNNKEL, per germline (reference sequence). Trimming left V 2 bases short and J 0 bases short, with 13 bases between. The CDR3 covers 16 residues. CDR3 loop: CASSQPTDPTNYGYTF. CDR3 nucleotide sequence: TGTGCCAGCAGCCAACCTACAGACCCAACTAACTATGGCTACACCTTC.

The chain is built from TRBV19 and TRBJ1-6; D ambiguous. CDR3 length: 12 residues. Per germline, CDR1 LNHDA and CDR2 SQIVND (reference sequence). Between the trimmed V and J ends, which lost 5 bases and 11 bases, there was a span of 10 bases. DNA for the CDR3: TGTGCCAGTAGTCAGGCTTCAACACCCCTCCACTTT. It translates to CASSQASTPLHF.

The V call is TRBV3-1 (or the pseudogene TRBV3-2), the J call TRBJ2-4; TRBD1 aligns across 8 bases. Germline assignment: CDR1 LGHDT and CDR2 YNNKEL (reference sequence). V was pared by 0 bases and J by 1 base, with 2 bases of the junction left unmatched. The CDR3 totals 16 residues. The CDR3 DNA is TGTGCCAGCAGCCAAGACAGGGGGCGCGCCAAAAACATTCAGTACTTC. The encoded protein is CASSQDRGRAKNIQYF.

V usage is TRBV2 and J usage is TRBJ2-5; D may be TRBD1 (5 bases). Trimming cost V 2 bases and J 2 bases, with 12 bases left between them. Germline assignment: CDR1 SNHLY and CDR2 FYNNEI. The CDR3 covers 15 residues. The CDR3 region is CASSEQGLSQETQYF. DNA for the CDR3: TGTGCCAGCAGTGAACAGGGCCTCTCACAAGAGACCCAGTACTTC.

The chain has TRBV27 and TRBJ1-1, with D perhaps TRBD1 (6 bases). Per the germline V gene, CDR1 is MNHEY and CDR2 is SMNVEV (reference sequence). There are 16 residues in the CDR3. The V end was cut by 4 bases, the J end by 1 base, with 16 bases between. CDR3 amino acids: CASSSYGTPKNTEAFF. In DNA form, the CDR3 reads TGTGCCAGCAGTTCTTACGGGACACCTAAGAACACTGAAGCTTTCTTT.

The chain carries TRBV7-2 and TRBJ1-2; D is uncertain. Germline loops: CDR1 SGHTA, CDR2 FQGNSA. Trimming took 4 bases from V and 3 from J, leaving 9 bases between them. There are 13 residues in the CDR3. Here the CDR3 reads CASSSGSYYGYTF. CDR3 DNA: TGTGCCAGCAGCTCCGGGTCCTACTATGGCTACACCTTC.

This sequence joins TRBV10-3 and TRBJ1-1; D remains unclear. The CDR3 is 15 amino acids. Germline loops: CDR1 ENHRY, CDR2 SYGVKD. With 4 bases removed from V and 5 bases from J, the gap between germline ends came to 17 bases. The CDR3 loop is CAISGLTPYSTEAFF. As DNA, the CDR3 is TGTGCCATCAGTGGTTTGACACCCTATAGTACTGAAGCTTTCTTT.

This clone came up once. The rearrangement joins TRBV11-2 to TRBJ1-6; no clear D. The CDR3 spans 13 residues. Germline-derived CDR1 and CDR2 are SGHAT and FQNNGV. Trimming shortened V by 7 bases and J by 4 bases, and 8 bases separated the two germline ends. This CDR3 is CASNPQYNSPLHF. CDR3 DNA sequence: TGTGCCAGCAACCCACAGTATAATTCACCCCTCCACTTT.

The genes are TRBV6-5 and TRBJ2-2, with TRBD1 identical over 8 bases. V lost 4 bases and J lost 7; bases outside the gene matches: 5. The CDR3 consists of 14 residues. Germline CDR1 is MNHEY and CDR2 is SVGAGI. CDR3 in DNA: TGTGCCAGCAGTTCCAGGGGGCCGGGCGGGGAGCTGTTTTTT. It codes for CASSSRGPGGELFF.

The chain has TRBV6-1 and TRBJ1-3; D gene unclear. Germline values: CDR1 MNHNS, CDR2 SASEGT. Trimming cost V 1 base and J 0 bases, with 7 bases left between them. CDR3 length: 15 residues. CDR3 sequence reads: CASSEGYSSGNTIYF. CDR3 bases: TGTGCCAGCAGTGAAGGGTACAGCTCTGGAAACACCATATATTTT.

The CDR3 loop reads CASSLHYERTGTYEQYF. The CDR3 nucleotides read TGTGCCAGCAGTTTACATTACGAGCGGACAGGGACATACGAGCAGTACTTC. The rearrangement links TRBV28 to TRBJ2-7; 8 bases map to TRBD1. Germline CDR1 and CDR2: MDHEN and SYDVKM. With V trimmed by 2 bases and J by 4 bases, 13 bases remained unmatched. The CDR3 covers 17 residues.